A single sample gave rise to the 20 T cell receptor beta chains below, sequenced in a study of T cells in Graves' hyperthyroidism and ophthalmopathy. There were TCR beta CDR3 regions amplified from RNA transcripts. First-round RT-PCR with HTBI primers amplified the TCR CDR3 region. Using its own MiXCR run on the multiplex PCR reads, TCRdb lists one record per CDR3 protein. The table shows approximately 420,000 distinct CDR3 sequences, with 15% occurring only once. Sequenced material: blood. The receptors stem from a woman in her twenties or thirties with Graves' hyperthyroidism.

With regard to this clonotype: The CDR3 does not close with the conserved phenylalanine or tryptophan, likely indicating a read error. The rearrangement joins TRBV2 to TRBJ1-5; 9 bases are shared with TRBD1. CDR1 and CDR2 (germline): SNHLY, FYNNEI. V was pared by 8 bases and J by 0 bases, with 20 bases of the junction left unmatched. This CDR3 contains 20 residues. The CDR3 protein is CASARFYRGRMESSNQPQHL. The CDR3, as DNA: TGTGCCAGCGCTCGGTTCTACAGGGGGCGTATGGAGTCTAGCAATCAGCCCCAGCATCTT.

This clonotype was seen ten or more times. V usage is TRBV7-2 and J usage is TRBJ2-3, with 15 bases fitting TRBD2. There are 16 residues in the CDR3. Germline CDR1 is SGHTA and CDR2 is FQGNSA. Trimming cost V 4 bases and J 7 bases; bases outside gene matches: 6. In DNA, the CDR3 is TGTGCCAGCAGCTGGGGACTAGCGGGGGGTCTATATACGCAGTATTTT. Its protein product is CASSWGLAGGLYTQYF.

This clonotype was seen a handful of times. The chain is built from TRBV29-1 and TRBJ2-7; TRBD2 matches 10 bases. V lost 1 base to trimming and J lost 4 bases; unmatched junction nucleotides: 22. Germline V gene lookup returns CDR1 SQVTM and CDR2 ANQGSEA. The CDR3 is made up of 20 amino acids. This CDR3 reads CSVEGLAGDVIGKGHYEQYF. In DNA form, the CDR3 reads TGCAGCGTTGAAGGGCTAGCGGGAGACGTGATTGGGAAGGGGCATTACGAGCAGTACTTC.

The chain uses TRBV29-1 and TRBJ1-5; the D is unclear. The CDR3 extends over 14 amino acids. Trimming took 5 bases from V and 0 from J, leaving 11 bases between them. CDR1 is SQVTM and CDR2 is ANQGSEA in the germline V gene. The CDR3 sequence: CSVKIKDSNQPQHF. The CDR3 coding sequence is TGCAGCGTTAAGATAAAGGATAGCAATCAGCCCCAGCATTTT.

The chain employs TRBV27 and TRBJ1-1, with TRBD1 matching over 7 bases. V trimming: 7 bases; J trimming: 2 bases; junction bases outside the gene matches: 10. The CDR3 has 15 residues. Germline-derived CDR1 and CDR2 are MNHEY and SMNVEV (reference sequence). In DNA form, the CDR3 reads TGTGCCAGCACCCGGGGGCAGGGGGGTAACACTGAAGCTTTCTTT. Amino acids: CASTRGQGGNTEAFF.

This clonotype was seen many times. The rearrangement joins TRBV6-1 to TRBJ2-3; 7 bases line up with TRBD1. Germline lookup yields CDR1 MNHNS and CDR2 SASEGT. With V trimmed by 6 bases and J by 1 base, 4 bases remained unmatched. The CDR3 totals 14 residues. Written as DNA, the CDR3 is TGTGCCAGCAGGGTCGGACAGGGCACAGATACGCAGTATTTT. Translation: CASRVGQGTDTQYF.

This clonotype has a count of ten or more. This chain joins TRBV30 and TRBJ2-1; D unresolved. Germline V lookup: CDR1 GTSNPN, CDR2 SVGIG (reference sequence). Trimming took off 2 bases at V and 4 bases at J, with 9 bases between the two ends. This CDR3 is 13 amino acids long. CDR3 in amino acids: CAWSRNRYNEQFF. The CDR3 region has the DNA TGTGCCTGGAGTCGAAACAGATACAATGAGCAGTTCTTC.

This chain links TRBV27 with TRBJ2-2; D possibly uses TRBD1 or TRBD2 (5 bases each). The CDR3 runs 16 residues. V was clipped by 6 bases and J by 3 bases, with 17 bases between them. Germline CDR1 MNHEY, CDR2 SMNVEV (reference sequence). CDR3 sequence reads: CASRPDSGTDTGELFF. CDR3 nucleotides: TGTGCCAGCAGACCCGACTCCGGGACGGACACCGGGGAGCTGTTTTTT.

This clonotype appeared many times. V is TRBV6-5 and J is TRBJ2-1; 8 nucleotides match TRBD1. Germline V gene lookup returns CDR1 MNHEY and CDR2 SVGAGI. Trimming took 2 bases from V and 8 from J; bases not matched to a gene: 8. This CDR3 has 15 residues. CDR3 nucleotides: TGTGCCAGCAGTTACGGGTGGCAGGGGGCCGATGAGCAGTTCTTC. This translates into CASSYGWQGADEQFF.

The chain is built from TRBV5-6 and TRBJ2-3; 9 bases map to TRBD1. The V segment lost 2 bases and the J segment 2 bases; nucleotides outside the gene matches: 6. Germline CDR1 SGHDT, CDR2 YYEEEE. CDR3 length equals 16 residues. The CDR3: CASSLLGQGITDTQYF. The CDR3 nucleotides read TGTGCCAGCAGCTTATTGGGACAGGGCATCACAGATACGCAGTATTTT. Full variable domain (rest looked up from reference TRBV5-6 and TRBJ2-3): DAGVTQSPTHLIKTRGQQVTLRCSPKSGHDTVSWYQQALGQGPQFIFQYYEEEERQRGNFPDRFSGHQFPNYSSELNVNALLLGDSALYLCASSLLGQGITDTQYFGPGTRLTVL.

On this clonotype: This may stem from a read error, because a much larger clone lies one nucleotide away. CDR3 in amino acids: CASSLGGAITDTQYF. CDR3 in DNA: TGTGCCAGCAGTCTTGGCGGGGCTATCACAGATACGCAGTATTTT. The J gene is TRBJ2-3, the V gene TRBV27, with D possibly matching TRBD2 (6 bases). Between the trimmed V and J ends, which lost 5 bases and 2 bases, there was a span of 14 bases. The CDR3 covers 15 residues. Looked up from germline, CDR1 is MNHEY and CDR2 is SMNVEV (reference sequence).

Ten or more counts support this clonotype. The rearrangement joins TRBV6-1 to TRBJ1-1; perhaps TRBD1 as D (5 bases). This CDR3 spans 13 amino acids. The germline V gene encodes CDR1 MNHNS and CDR2 SASEGT. V was trimmed by 6 bases and J by 5 bases, leaving 13 bases between them. CDR3 protein: CASSRTRGTEAFF. DNA of the CDR3: TGTGCCAGCAGCAGGACCCGGGGGACTGAAGCTTTCTTT.

The rearrangement joins TRBV4-1 to TRBJ2-7; the D gene is possibly TRBD2 (6 bases). CDR1 and CDR2 from the germline V gene are MGHRA and YSYEKL. There are 15 residues in the CDR3. V was shortened by 2 bases and J by 3 bases, with 14 bases between the two germline ends. The chain's CDR3 is CASSQLGPAGYEQYF. CDR3 nucleotide sequence: TGCGCCAGCAGCCAATTGGGACCAGCGGGCTACGAGCAGTACTTC.

This clonotype was counted only a few times. The rearrangement links TRBV14 to TRBJ2-7, with 8 nucleotides matching TRBD1. With 0 bases clipped from V and 1 base from J, the junction kept 11 bases outside the gene matches. Germline-derived CDR1 and CDR2 are SGHDN and FVKESK. This CDR3 comprises 18 residues. The CDR3 here is CASSQEGWWTGTSYEQYF. The DNA of the CDR3 is TGTGCCAGCAGCCAAGAGGGCTGGTGGACAGGGACATCCTACGAGCAGTACTTC.

The V and J genes are TRBV12-3 or TRBV12-4 and TRBJ1-2, with a possible D match to TRBD1 (6 bases). The CDR3 is 13 residues long. V was clipped by 2 bases and J by 8 bases, with 12 bases between them. The CDR3 DNA reads as TGTGCCAGCAGTTTATACAGGGAACCCGGCTACACCTTC. It codes for CASSLYREPGYTF.

As to this clonotype: A single base separates this from a much larger clone, so it may be a read error. This chain joins TRBV24-1 and TRBJ2-3; TRBD2 might be the D (6 bases). V was trimmed by 1 base and J by 4 bases, leaving 14 bases between them. The CDR3 totals 16 residues. Looked up from germline, CDR1 is KGHDR and CDR2 is SFDVKD. CDR3 sequence reads: CATSDFSPGSADTQYF. CDR3 coding DNA: TGTGCCACCAGTGATTTTTCCCCCGGGAGCGCAGATACGCAGTATTTT.

This clonotype was counted ten times or more. This chain links TRBV3-1 with TRBJ1-1; weak D call: TRBD1 (6 bases). The CDR3 has 14 amino acids. The V and J ends lost 1 base and 4 bases respectively, with 10 bases between them. Germline CDR1 is LGHDT and CDR2 is YNNKEL (reference sequence). The chain's CDR3 is CASSQAGVSTEAFF. The CDR3 DNA follows: TGTGCCAGCAGCCAAGCAGGGGTAAGCACTGAAGCTTTCTTT.

This rearrangement joins TRBV28 to TRBJ1-5, with D unclear. This CDR3 is built from 14 residues. Germline CDR1 MDHEN, CDR2 SYDVKM. Between the trimmed V and J ends, which lost 2 bases and 4 bases, there was a span of 9 bases. The CDR3 reads CASSLTDGNQPQHF. CDR3 DNA sequence: TGTGCCAGCAGTTTAACGGACGGAAATCAGCCCCAGCATTTT.

The chain employs TRBV9 and TRBJ2-1; 7 nucleotides match TRBD2. Germline V CDR1 and CDR2: SGDLS, YYNGEE. V shed 4 bases and J 8 bases; nucleotides not matched to a gene: 12. There are 15 residues in the CDR3. The CDR3 reads CASSLEGRAGDEQFF. The CDR3, as DNA: TGTGCCAGCAGCCTAGAGGGGAGGGCCGGGGATGAGCAGTTCTTC. Variable domain in full (rest from reference TRBV9 and TRBJ2-1): DSGVTQTPKHLITATGQRVTLRCSPRSGDLSVYWYQQSLDQGLQFLIQYYNGEERAKGNILERFSAQQFPDLHSELNLSSLELGDSALYFCASSLEGRAGDEQFFGPGTRLTVL.

This clonotype was detected many times. V is TRBV12-3 or TRBV12-4 and J is TRBJ2-4, with 8 bases matching TRBD1. The CDR3 contains 14 residues. V lost 2 bases, J lost 6 bases, and 3 bases stayed unmatched. CDR3 region: CASSLNRGINIQYF. The CDR3 DNA reads TGTGCCAGCAGTTTAAACAGGGGGATAAACATTCAGTACTTC.